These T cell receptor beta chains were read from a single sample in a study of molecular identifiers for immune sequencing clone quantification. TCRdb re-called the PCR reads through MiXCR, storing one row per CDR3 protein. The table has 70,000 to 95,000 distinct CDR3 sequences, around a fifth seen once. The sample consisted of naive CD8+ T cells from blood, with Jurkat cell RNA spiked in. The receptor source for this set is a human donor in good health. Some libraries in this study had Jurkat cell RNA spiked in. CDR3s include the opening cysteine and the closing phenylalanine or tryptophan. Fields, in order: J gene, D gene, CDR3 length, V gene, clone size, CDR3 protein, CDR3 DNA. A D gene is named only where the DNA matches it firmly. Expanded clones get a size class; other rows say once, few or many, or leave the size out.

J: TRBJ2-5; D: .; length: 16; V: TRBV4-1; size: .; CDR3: CASSQSLRGGAETQYF; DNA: TGCGCCAGCAGCCAAAGCCTTAGGGGGGGTGCTGAGACCCAGTACTTC
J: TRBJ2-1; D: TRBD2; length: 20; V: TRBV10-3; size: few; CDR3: CAIGESDYAISGSSYNEQFF; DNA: TGTGCCATCGGTGAGTCTGATTACGCGATTAGCGGGAGCTCCTACAATGAGCAGTTCTTC
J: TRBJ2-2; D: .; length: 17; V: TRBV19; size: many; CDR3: CASSTPNGASETGELFF; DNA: TGTGCCAGTAGTACACCTAACGGGGCTAGCGAGACCGGGGAGCTGTTTTTT
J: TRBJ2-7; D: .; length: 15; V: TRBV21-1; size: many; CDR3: CASSQSIAGAYEQYF; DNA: TGTGCCAGCAGCCAATCGATAGCGGGGGCCTACGAGCAGTACTTC
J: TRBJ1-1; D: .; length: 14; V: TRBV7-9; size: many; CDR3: CASSWQGPHTEAFF; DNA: TGTGCCAGCAGCTGGCAGGGCCCCCACACTGAAGCTTTCTTT
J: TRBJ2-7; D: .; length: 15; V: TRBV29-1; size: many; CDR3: CSVEDGQSLTYEQYF; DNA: TGCAGCGTTGAAGATGGGCAGAGTTTAACCTACGAGCAGTACTTC
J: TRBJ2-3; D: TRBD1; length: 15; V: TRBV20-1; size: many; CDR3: CSASIRGTGEDTQYF; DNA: TGCAGTGCTAGTATCAGAGGGACAGGAGAAGATACGCAGTATTTT
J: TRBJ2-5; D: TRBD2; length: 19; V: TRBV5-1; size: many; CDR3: CASSLREIAGGLNAETQYF; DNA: TGCGCCAGCAGCTTGAGGGAAATAGCGGGAGGGCTGAACGCAGAGACCCAGTACTTC
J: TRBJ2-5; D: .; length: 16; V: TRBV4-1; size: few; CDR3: CAGSQEPPPVQETQYF; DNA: TGCGCCGGCAGCCAAGAACCCCCCCCAGTACAAGAGACCCAGTACTTC
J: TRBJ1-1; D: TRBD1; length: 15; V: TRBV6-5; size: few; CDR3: CASSEQGGIDTEAFF; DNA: TGTGCCAGCAGTGAACAGGGGGGAATTGACACTGAAGCTTTCTTT
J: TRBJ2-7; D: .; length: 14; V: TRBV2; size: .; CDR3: CASSDRPVTYEQYF; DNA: TGTGCCAGCAGTGACAGGCCTGTAACCTACGAGCAGTACTTC
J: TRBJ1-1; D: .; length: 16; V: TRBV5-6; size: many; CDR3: CASSLMRRVVNTEAFF; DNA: TGTGCCAGCAGCTTGATGCGCAGGGTGGTTAACACTGAAGCTTTCTTT
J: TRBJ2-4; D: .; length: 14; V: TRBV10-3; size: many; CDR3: CAISNSGTLPIQYF; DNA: TGTGCCATCAGTAATTCCGGGACACTTCCCATTCAGTACTTC
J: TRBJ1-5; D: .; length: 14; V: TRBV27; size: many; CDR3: CASSEHRVNQPQHF; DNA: TGTGCCAGCAGTGAGCACAGGGTTAATCAGCCCCAGCATTTT
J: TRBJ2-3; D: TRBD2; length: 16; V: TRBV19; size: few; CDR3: CASSIEGTSGTDTQYF; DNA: TGTGCCAGTAGTATAGAGGGGACTAGCGGCACAGATACGCAGTATTTT
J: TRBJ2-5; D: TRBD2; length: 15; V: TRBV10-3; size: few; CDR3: CAISTDRGVGETQYF; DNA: TGTGCCATCAGTACCGACCGGGGGGTCGGAGAGACCCAGTACTTC
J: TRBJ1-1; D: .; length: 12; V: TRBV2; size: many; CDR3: CASRFSEREAFF; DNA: TGTGCCAGCAGGTTTTCAGAGCGTGAAGCTTTCTTT
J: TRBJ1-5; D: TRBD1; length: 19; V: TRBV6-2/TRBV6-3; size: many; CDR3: CASSSKDRVFPLQNQPQHF; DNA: TGTGCCAGCAGTTCGAAGGACAGGGTGTTTCCCCTTCAAAATCAGCCCCAGCATTTT
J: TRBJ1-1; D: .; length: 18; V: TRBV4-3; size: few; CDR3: CASSQEPSRRGENTEAFF; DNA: TGCGCCAGCAGCCAAGAGCCAAGTCGCAGGGGTGAGAACACTGAAGCTTTCTTT
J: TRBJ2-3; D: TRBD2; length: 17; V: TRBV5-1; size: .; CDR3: CASSQRLAGNLGDTQYF; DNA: TGCGCCAGCAGCCAACGACTAGCGGGAAATCTGGGGGATACGCAGTATTTT
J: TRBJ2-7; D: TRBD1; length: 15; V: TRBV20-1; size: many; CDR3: CSARGPGQFTYEQYF; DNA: TGCAGTGCTAGAGGCCCGGGACAGTTTACCTACGAGCAGTACTTC
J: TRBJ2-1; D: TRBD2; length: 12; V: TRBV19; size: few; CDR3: CASSLAGTEQFF; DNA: TGTGCCAGTAGTCTAGCGGGGACCGAGCAGTTCTTC
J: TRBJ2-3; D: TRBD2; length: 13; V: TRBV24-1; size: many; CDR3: CAATSGGAGTQYF; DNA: TGTGCCGCAACTAGCGGGGGAGCCGGGACGCAGTATTTT
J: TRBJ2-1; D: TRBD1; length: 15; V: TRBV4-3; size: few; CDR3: CASRTDRGPTNEQFF; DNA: TGCGCCAGCAGAACGGACAGGGGGCCAACCAATGAGCAGTTCTTC
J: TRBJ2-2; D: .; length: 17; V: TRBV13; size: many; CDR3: CASSLVTGVLNTGELFF; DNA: TGTGCCAGCAGCTTAGTGACGGGGGTCCTGAACACCGGGGAGCTGTTTTTT
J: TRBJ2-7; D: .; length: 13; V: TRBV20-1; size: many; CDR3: CSAPTLGYTEQYF; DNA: TGCAGTGCACCCACGTTGGGGTACACGGAGCAGTACTTC
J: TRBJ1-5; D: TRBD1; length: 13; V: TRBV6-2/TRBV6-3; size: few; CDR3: CASNQGGDQPQHF; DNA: TGTGCCAGCAACCAGGGGGGGGATCAGCCCCAGCATTTT
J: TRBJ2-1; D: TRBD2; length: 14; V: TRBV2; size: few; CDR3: CASSGEGPYNEQFF; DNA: TGTGCCAGCAGTGGGGAGGGGCCCTACAATGAGCAGTTCTTC
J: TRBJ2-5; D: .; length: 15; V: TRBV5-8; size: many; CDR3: CASSLMGGHGETQYF; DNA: TGTGCCAGCAGCTTGATGGGGGGGCACGGAGAGACCCAGTACTTC
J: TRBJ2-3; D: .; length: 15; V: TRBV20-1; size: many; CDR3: CSASEDILMADTQYF; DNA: TGCAGTGCTAGTGAGGACATTTTGATGGCTGATACGCAGTATTTT
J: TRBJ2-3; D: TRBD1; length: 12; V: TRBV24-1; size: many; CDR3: CATSEQGDTQYF; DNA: TGTGCCACCAGTGAACAGGGGGATACGCAGTATTTT
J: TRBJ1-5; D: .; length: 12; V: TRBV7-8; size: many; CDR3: CASSYINQPQHF; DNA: TGTGCCAGCAGCTATATCAATCAGCCCCAGCATTTT
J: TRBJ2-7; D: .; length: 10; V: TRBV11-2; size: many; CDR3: CASSRYEQYF; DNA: TGTGCCAGCAGCCGCTACGAGCAGTACTTC
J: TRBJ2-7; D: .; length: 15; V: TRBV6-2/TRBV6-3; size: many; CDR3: CASSPPLTAAHEQYF; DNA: TGTGCCAGCAGCCCTCCCTTGACAGCGGCCCACGAGCAGTACTTC
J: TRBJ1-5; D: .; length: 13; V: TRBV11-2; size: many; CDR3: CASSWDLLKPQHF; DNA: TGTGCCAGCAGCTGGGACCTCCTTAAGCCCCAGCATTTT
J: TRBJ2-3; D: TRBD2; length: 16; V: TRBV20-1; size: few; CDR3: CSAPRIGAGPTDTQYF; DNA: TGCAGTGCGCCACGTATCGGAGCGGGGCCTACAGATACGCAGTATTTT
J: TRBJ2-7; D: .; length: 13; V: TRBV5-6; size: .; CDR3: CASSLAALLEQYF; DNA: TGTGCCAGCAGCTTGGCGGCACTCCTCGAGCAGTACTTC
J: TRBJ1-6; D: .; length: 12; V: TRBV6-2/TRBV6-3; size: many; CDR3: CASSYGKGPLHF; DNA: TGTGCCAGCAGTTACGGGAAGGGACCCCTCCACTTT
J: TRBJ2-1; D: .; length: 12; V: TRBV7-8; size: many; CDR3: CASSPDYNEQFF; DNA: TGTGCCAGCAGCCCAGACTACAATGAGCAGTTCTTC
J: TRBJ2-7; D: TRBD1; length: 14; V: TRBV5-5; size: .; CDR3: CASSWGTGAGEQYF; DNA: TGTGCCAGCAGCTGGGGGACAGGGGCGGGAGAGCAGTACTTC
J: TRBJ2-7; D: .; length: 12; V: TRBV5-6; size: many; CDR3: CASSLQVSEQYF; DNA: TGTGCCAGCAGCTTACAGGTTTCCGAGCAGTACTTC
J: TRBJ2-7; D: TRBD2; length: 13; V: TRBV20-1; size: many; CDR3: CSARGDGRAEQYF; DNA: TGCAGTGCTAGAGGTGACGGGAGGGCCGAGCAGTACTTC
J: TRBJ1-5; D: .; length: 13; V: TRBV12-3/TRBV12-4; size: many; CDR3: CASTELVNQPQHF; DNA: TGTGCCAGCACTGAGCTGGTAAATCAGCCCCAGCATTTT
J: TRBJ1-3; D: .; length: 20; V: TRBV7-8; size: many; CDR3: CASSLVTLTVNPASGNTIYF; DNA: TGTGCCAGCAGCTTAGTAACCCTGACTGTTAACCCCGCCAGTGGAAACACCATATATTTT
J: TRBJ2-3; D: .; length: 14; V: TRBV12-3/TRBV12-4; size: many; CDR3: CASTADTAVDTQYF; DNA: TGTGCCAGCACCGCCGACACAGCGGTAGATACGCAGTATTTT
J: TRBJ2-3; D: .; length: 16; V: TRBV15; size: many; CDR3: CATREPDKGSTDTQYF; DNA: TGTGCCACCAGAGAACCAGACAAGGGCAGCACAGATACGCAGTATTTT
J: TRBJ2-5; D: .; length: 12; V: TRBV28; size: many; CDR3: CASSLSQETQYF; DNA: TGTGCCAGCAGTTTATCACAAGAGACCCAGTACTTC
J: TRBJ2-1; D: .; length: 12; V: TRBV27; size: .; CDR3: CASSGSYNEQFF; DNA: TGTGCCAGCAGCGGGAGTTACAATGAGCAGTTCTTC